The text below deals with one T cell receptor (beta chain). There is no known antigen for this receptor. At one end the junction does not follow the germline gene, possibly because of a read error. CDR3 length: 15 amino acids, cysteine to phenylalanine. Only CDR3 DNA is held: 45 bases, read in frame from base 1. CDR1 SGHRS and CDR2 YFSETQ were looked up in the germline V gene. Graves' hyperthyroidism was defined as stable when no progression to ophthalmopathy occurred over 18 months of follow-up. Hyperthyroidism patients were aged 18 to 65 years and newly diagnosed, with disease duration of less than 2 months. Any patient with an uncontrolled infection, another autoimmune disease, pregnancy or lactation was excluded. Diagnoses were established on the basis of clinical symptoms, serum thyroxine and TRAb, thyroid ultrasound, and orbital computed tomography. Ficoll-Paque density gradient centrifugation was used to isolate PBMCs from about 10 ml of fresh peripheral blood. Total RNA was extracted using Trizol reagent, and RNA quality was assessed on an Agilent 2100 Bioanalyzer.

This specimen comes from a study of T cells in Graves' hyperthyroidism and ophthalmopathy (dated by TCRdb to between 2019 and 2020). Context from the whole study: Peripheral blood samples were taken at the time of initial diagnosis, prior to any treatment. TCR V-J signatures able to tell the groups apart were searched for in a discovery cohort of 100 or so patients, of whom around 43 had Graves' ophthalmopathy and some 60 had stable Graves' hyperthyroidism. Prospective prediction of ophthalmopathy was tested in an independent validation cohort of under 20 hyperthyroidism patients and around 16 patients who later progressed to ophthalmopathy. The 80 to 100 discovery patients were randomly divided into training and test sets at a 7:3 ratio. The study also compared thyroid tissue and blood T-cell repertoires from about 6 Graves' hyperthyroidism patients. After sampling, hyperthyroidism patients received methimazole starting at 30 mg daily, and ophthalmopathy patients received high-dose intravenous methylprednisolone. The paper describes TCR Vbeta CDR3 sequencing of 135 peripheral blood samples, made up of fewer than 50 ophthalmopathy patients, 70 to 75 hyperthyroidism patients and 17 progressor patients.

Points the paper makes about the study in general: No statistical method was used to set the sample size in advance, and investigators knew the group allocation. Most expanded thyroid clonotypes (frequency above 0.001) were also detected in blood, a finding suggesting that blood repertoires may reflect thyroid immune responses. A 13 V-J signature model separated ophthalmopathy from stable hyperthyroidism, with just over 85% sensitivity and about 81% specificity in cross-validation and 80%/75% in testing. During validation, the model predicted progression to ophthalmopathy a median of around six months ahead of onset, with approximately 70% sensitivity and 72.22% specificity.

Amplification of TCR beta CDR3 regions was carried out from RNA transcripts. The TCR CDR3 was subjected to a first round of RT-PCR using the HTBI primer set and the Qiagen OneStep RT-PCR kit. Libraries were constructed in a second round of multiplex PCR, after which size selection and purification were carried out. Paired-end sequencing of the libraries was performed with 100 bp reads on an Illumina HiSeq2000. The study's own analysis went as follows. SOAPnuke was used to process the raw data, with reads discarded if the reads contained adapters or uncalled bases, had a mean Phred below 15, or lacked an exact constant-primer or identifier match. COPE v1.2.5 was used to merge high-quality paired reads, and clonotypes were defined as unique nucleotide sequences. MiTCR v1.1 was used to align clonotypes to the IMGT TRBV, TRBD and TRBJ reference segments. Analysis was restricted to V-J combinations with a frequency above 0.0001, which covered about 99% of repertoires. A TCS score was defined as the ratio of F50 (clonal expansion) to E x V (chaos), with BLOSUM62-based TCRdist applied between CDR3 peptides within each V-J. Welch's t-statistics and random forest reduced 450 to 600 V-J features to about 13, which were used in a naive Bayes classifier (R e1071). The Morisita-Horn index was used to measure how similar the thyroid and blood repertoires were. The public reads were reprocessed in TCRdb via fastp at Q25 and MiXCR, keeping in-frame beta chains. Here each entry gathers all rows of one CDR3 protein and keeps the most common genes and DNA. The authors' filters were not applied to this entry. The sample table records over 700,000 distinct CDR3 sequences; 35% to 40% of these occur just once. The ten biggest clones cover roughly 8.3% of the sample.

The chain is assembled from TRBV5-1 and TRBJ2-5, and TRBD1 aligns with 7 junction nucleotides. Input material: blood. This sequence originates from a man younger than 35 with Graves' hyperthyroidism. The CDR3 region has the sequence CASSLFGTEQEAQYF. The sequenced DNA is TGCGCCAGCAGCTTGTTTGGGACAGAACAAGAGGCCCAGTACTTC.